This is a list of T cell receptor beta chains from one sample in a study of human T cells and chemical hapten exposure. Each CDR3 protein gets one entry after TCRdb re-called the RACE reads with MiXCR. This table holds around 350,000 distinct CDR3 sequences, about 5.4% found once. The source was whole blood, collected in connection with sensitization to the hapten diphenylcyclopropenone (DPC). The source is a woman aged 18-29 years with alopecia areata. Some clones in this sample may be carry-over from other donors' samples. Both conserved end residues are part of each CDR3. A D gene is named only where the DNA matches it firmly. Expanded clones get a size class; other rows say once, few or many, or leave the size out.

CSVIEGGSGSSPLHF	TGCAGCGTTATCGAGGGGGGAAGCGGTTCGTCACCCCTCCACTTT	few	.	TRBV29-1	TRBJ1-6
CASSPMNRGTEQYF	TGTGCCAGCAGTCCGATGAACAGGGGGACCGAGCAGTACTTC	.	TRBD1	TRBV12-3/TRBV12-4	TRBJ2-7
CASSRNSYNSPLHF	TGTGCCAGCTCCAGGAACTCCTATAATTCACCCCTCCACTTT	many	.	TRBV18	TRBJ1-6
CSARGVSDTEAFF	TGCAGTGCTAGGGGGGTTTCGGACACTGAAGCTTTCTTT	many	.	TRBV20-1	TRBJ1-1
CASSFEGGDGSPLHF	TGTGCCAGCAGCTTTGAGGGAGGGGATGGCTCACCCCTCCACTTT	few	.	TRBV7-3	TRBJ1-6
CASSLDEYRPETYGYTF	TGTGCCAGCAGCTTGGATGAATACAGACCAGAAACTTATGGCTACACCTTC	many	.	TRBV5-6	TRBJ1-2
CASSLATGNTEAFF	TGCGCCAGCAGCTTGGCGACAGGGAACACTGAAGCTTTCTTT	few	.	TRBV5-1	TRBJ1-1
CASSPRGNGHEQYF	TGCGCCAGCAGCCCTCGGGGGAATGGGCACGAGCAGTACTTC	few	.	TRBV5-1	TRBJ2-7
CASSLEGDTGELFF	TGCGCCAGCAGCTTGGAGGGGGACACCGGGGAGCTGTTTTTT	many	.	TRBV5-1	TRBJ2-2
CASSSQGSNQPQHF	TGTGCCAGCAGCTCGCAGGGTAGCAATCAGCCCCAGCATTTT	.	.	TRBV7-2	TRBJ1-5
CASSGQAAPSGNTIYF	TGTGCCAGCAGCGGACAGGCCGCACCTTCTGGAAACACCATATATTTT	few	TRBD1	TRBV6-5	TRBJ1-3
CASSYKETDTQYF	TGTGCCAGCAGTTACAAGGAGACAGATACGCAGTATTTT	.	.	TRBV6-2/TRBV6-3	TRBJ2-3
CASSVRGEKLFF	TGTGCCAGCAGCGTACGGGGAGAAAAACTGTTTTTT	many	.	TRBV9	TRBJ1-4
CASSVNRAENEQFF	TGTGCCAGCAGCGTTAACAGGGCGGAAAATGAGCAGTTCTTC	few	.	TRBV9	TRBJ2-1
CASSQDRDDYGYTF	TGTGCCAGCAGCCAAGACAGGGATGACTATGGCTACACCTTC	.	.	TRBV3-1	TRBJ1-2
CASSADISGANVLTF	TGTGCCAGCAGTGCTGACATCTCTGGGGCCAACGTCCTGACTTTC	many	.	TRBV6-1	TRBJ2-6
CASSVGSRQRTEAFF	TGTGCCAGCAGCGTAGGGAGCCGGCAGAGGACTGAAGCTTTCTTT	many	.	TRBV9	TRBJ1-1
CASSQDAVKTQYF	TGTGCCAGCAGCCAAGATGCCGTGAAGACCCAGTACTTC	many	.	TRBV3-1	TRBJ2-5
CASSLIRGYTF	TGTGCCAGCAGCTTAATCCGGGGCTACACCTTC	few	.	TRBV11-1	TRBJ1-2
CASTTSGAYNEQFF	TGCGCCAGCACGACTAGCGGGGCCTACAATGAGCAGTTCTTC	few	TRBD2	TRBV5-1	TRBJ2-1
CASSQGARYTEAFF	TGTGCCAGCAGTCAGGGGGCGCGGTACACTGAAGCTTTCTTT	many	TRBD1	TRBV28	TRBJ1-1
CAIIQGAGANVLTF	TGTGCCATCATTCAGGGGGCTGGGGCCAACGTCCTGACTTTC	.	TRBD1	TRBV6-1	TRBJ2-6
CASSPSAGSQPQHF	TGTGCCAGCTCACCATCGGCAGGTAGTCAGCCCCAGCATTTT	once	.	TRBV18	TRBJ1-5
CARGEPSTDTQYF	TGTGCCAGGGGGGAGCCTAGCACAGATACGCAGTATTTT	.	.	TRBV2	TRBJ2-3
CASSVTGVNTEAFF	TGCGCCAGCAGCGTGACAGGGGTGAACACTGAAGCTTTCTTT	many	TRBD1	TRBV5-1	TRBJ1-1
CASRPQGIGQETQYF	TGTGCCAGCAGGCCACAGGGGATAGGACAAGAGACCCAGTACTTC	.	TRBD1	TRBV6-2/TRBV6-3	TRBJ2-5
CASSEGRTFFLDNSPLHF	TGCGCCAGCAGTGAAGGCAGAACCTTTTTTCTGGATAATTCACCCCTCCACTTT	many	.	TRBV10-2	TRBJ1-6
CSANQGSGQPQHF	TGCAGTGCGAATCAGGGCTCGGGGCAGCCCCAGCATTTT	many	.	TRBV20-1	TRBJ1-5
CSVGANTEAFF	TGCAGCGTTGGAGCGAACACTGAAGCTTTCTTT	many	.	TRBV29-1	TRBJ1-1
CSTWVRSYEQYF	TGCAGCACCTGGGTCAGATCCTACGAGCAGTACTTC	few	.	TRBV29-1	TRBJ2-7
CASSPYQGGDSPLHF	TGTGCCAGCTCACCATACCAGGGGGGAGATTCACCCCTCCACTTT	.	TRBD1	TRBV18	TRBJ1-6
CASSVPGQPNTEAFF	TGTGCCAGCAGTGTTCCGGGACAGCCGAACACTGAAGCTTTCTTT	few	TRBD1	TRBV12-3/TRBV12-4	TRBJ1-1
CASSQAGTGHYNEQFF	TGCGCCAGCAGCCAAGCCGGGACAGGGCATTACAATGAGCAGTTCTTC	many	TRBD1	TRBV4-1	TRBJ2-1
CSARDPLAGGGTDTQYF	TGCAGTGCTAGAGATCCCCTGGCAGGGGGCGGCACAGATACGCAGTATTTT	many	TRBD1	TRBV20-1	TRBJ2-3
CASSLGGIFTDTQYF	TGTGCCAGCAGCTTAGGCGGGATATTCACAGATACGCAGTATTTT	few	.	TRBV7-9	TRBJ2-3
CASSPDRNEKLFF	TGTGCCAGCAGCCCGGACAGGAATGAAAAACTGTTTTTT	many	TRBD1	TRBV5-6	TRBJ1-4
CASSWTSGGRDTQYF	TGTGCCAGCAGTTGGACTAGCGGGGGTAGGGATACGCAGTATTTT	many	TRBD2	TRBV12-3/TRBV12-4	TRBJ2-3
CASSSPGLAGRGSYNVQFF	TGTGCCAGCAGCTCCCCGGGACTAGCGGGGAGGGGGTCCTACAATGTGCAGTTCTTC	.	TRBD2	TRBV11-1	TRBJ2-1
CASSQDYVRVGTGGLGADTQYF	TGCGCCAGCAGCCAAGATTACGTCCGAGTGGGGACTGGAGGACTGGGGGCAGATACGCAGTATTTT	.	.	TRBV4-3	TRBJ2-3
CASSSGNYGYTF	TGTGCCAGCAGCTCCGGGAACTATGGCTACACCTTC	large	.	TRBV5-6	TRBJ1-2
CSARERLAGLTDTQYF	TGCAGTGCTAGAGAGAGGTTAGCGGGCCTCACAGATACGCAGTATTTT	many	TRBD2	TRBV20-1	TRBJ2-3
CAISEYPSDTQYF	TGTGCCATCAGTGAATATCCTTCAGATACGCAGTATTTT	many	.	TRBV10-3	TRBJ2-3
CASRNDRGNSPLHF	TGTGCCAGCAGAAATGACAGGGGGAATTCACCCCTCCACTTT	few	TRBD1	TRBV27	TRBJ1-6
CASSSTRGGAPLHF	TGTGCCAGCAGCTCTACGCGGGGGGGTGCACCCCTCCACTTT	.	.	TRBV7-8	TRBJ1-6
CASRRTSGEDNEQFF	TGTGCCAGCAGACGGACTAGCGGGGAAGACAATGAGCAGTTCTTC	.	TRBD2	TRBV2	TRBJ2-1